This TCR beta chain was observed in a study of T cell responses to AZD1222 COVID-19 vaccine. Study-wide points: Donors in the cohort were predominantly white British and more often female, and clonal diversity was possibly underestimated.

The V and J ends lost 6 bases and 4 bases, in that order; junction bases with no gene match: 8. The CDR3 extends over 14 amino acids. The germline CDR1 and CDR2 sequences are KGHSH and LQKENI. Comments on this clone: Its antigen is undetermined.

The method was immunoSEQ multiplex PCR; TCRdb's version includes in-frame clones alone and lacks a portion of them. The repertoire holds roughly 180,000 clones, about nine tenths seen once, with roughly 1.9% in the top ten. The material was peripheral blood, obtained 28 days after the second AZD1222 dose. This clonotype originated in an adult who received the AZD1222 COVID-19 vaccine. V is TRBV18 and J is TRBJ1-2; TRBD1 agrees at 7 bases. CDR3 in DNA: TGTGCCAGCTCCCCCAGGACAGGCGCCTATGGCTACACCTTC. Residues: CASSPRTGAYGYTF.